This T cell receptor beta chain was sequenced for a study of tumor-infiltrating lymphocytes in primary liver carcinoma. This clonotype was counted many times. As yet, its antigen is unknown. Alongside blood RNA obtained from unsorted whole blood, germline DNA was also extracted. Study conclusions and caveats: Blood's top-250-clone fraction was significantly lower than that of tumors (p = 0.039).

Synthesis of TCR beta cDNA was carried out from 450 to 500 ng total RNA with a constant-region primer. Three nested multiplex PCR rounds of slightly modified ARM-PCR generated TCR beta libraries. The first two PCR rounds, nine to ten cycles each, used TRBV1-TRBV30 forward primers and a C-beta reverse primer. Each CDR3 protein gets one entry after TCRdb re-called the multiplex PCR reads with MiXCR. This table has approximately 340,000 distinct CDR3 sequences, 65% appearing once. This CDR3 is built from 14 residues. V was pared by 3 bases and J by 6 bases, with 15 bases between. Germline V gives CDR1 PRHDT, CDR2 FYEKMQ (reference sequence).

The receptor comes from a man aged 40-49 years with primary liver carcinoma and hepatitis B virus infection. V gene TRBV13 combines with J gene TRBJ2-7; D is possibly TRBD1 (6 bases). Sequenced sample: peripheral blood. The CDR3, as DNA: TGTGCCAGCAGCTTTTCGGCGGCCAGGGGCGAGCAGTACTTC. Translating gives CASSFSAARGEQYF.